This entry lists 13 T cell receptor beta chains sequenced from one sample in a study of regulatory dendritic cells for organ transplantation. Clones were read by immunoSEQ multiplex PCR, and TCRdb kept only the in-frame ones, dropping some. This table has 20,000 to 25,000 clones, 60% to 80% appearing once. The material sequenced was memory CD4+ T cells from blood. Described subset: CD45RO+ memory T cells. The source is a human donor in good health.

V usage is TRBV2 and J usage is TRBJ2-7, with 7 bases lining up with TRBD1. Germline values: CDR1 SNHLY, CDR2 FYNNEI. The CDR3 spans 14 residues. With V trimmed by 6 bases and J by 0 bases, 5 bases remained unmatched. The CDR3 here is CASSLRDSSYEQYF. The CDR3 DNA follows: TGTGCCAGCAGCTTACGGGACAGCTCCTACGAGCAGTACTTC.

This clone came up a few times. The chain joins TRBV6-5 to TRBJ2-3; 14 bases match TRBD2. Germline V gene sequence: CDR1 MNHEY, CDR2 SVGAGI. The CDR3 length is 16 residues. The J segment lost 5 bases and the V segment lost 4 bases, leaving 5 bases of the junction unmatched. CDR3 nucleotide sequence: TGTGCCAGCAGTTTGACTAGCGGGGGGGCGGGAGATACGCAGTATTTT. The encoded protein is CASSLTSGGAGDTQYF.

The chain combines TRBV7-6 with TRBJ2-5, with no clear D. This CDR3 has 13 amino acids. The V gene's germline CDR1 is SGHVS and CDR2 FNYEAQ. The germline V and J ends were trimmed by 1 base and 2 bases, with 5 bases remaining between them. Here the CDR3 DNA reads TGTGCCAGCAGCTTAGGGCAGCAAGAGACCCAGTACTTC. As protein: CASSLGQQETQYF. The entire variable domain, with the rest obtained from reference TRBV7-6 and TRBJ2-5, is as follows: GAGVSQSPRYKVTKRGQDVALRCDPISGHVSLYWYRQALGQGPEFLTYFNYEAQQDKSGLPNDRFSAERPEGSISTLTIQRTEQRDSAMYRCASSLGQQETQYFGPGTRLLVL.

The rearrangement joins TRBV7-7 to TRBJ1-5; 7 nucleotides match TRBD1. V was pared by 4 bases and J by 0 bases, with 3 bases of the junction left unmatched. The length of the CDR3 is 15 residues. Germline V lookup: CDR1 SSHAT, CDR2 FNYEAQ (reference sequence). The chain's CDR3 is CASSSGGYSNQPQHF. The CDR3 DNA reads TGTGCCAGCAGCTCAGGGGGTTATAGCAATCAGCCCCAGCATTTT.

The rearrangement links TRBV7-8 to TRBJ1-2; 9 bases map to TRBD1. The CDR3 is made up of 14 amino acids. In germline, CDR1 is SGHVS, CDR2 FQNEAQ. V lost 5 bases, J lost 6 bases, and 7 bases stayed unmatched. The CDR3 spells CASSVTGGADGYTF. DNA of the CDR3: TGTGCCAGCAGCGTCACAGGGGGCGCGGATGGCTACACCTTC.

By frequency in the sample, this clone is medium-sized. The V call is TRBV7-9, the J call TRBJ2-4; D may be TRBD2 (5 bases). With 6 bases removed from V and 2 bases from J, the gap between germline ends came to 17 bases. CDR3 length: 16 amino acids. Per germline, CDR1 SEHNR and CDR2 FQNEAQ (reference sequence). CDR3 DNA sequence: TGTGCCAGCAGTTCTCGGGATGGGCTATCCAAAAACATTCAGTACTTC. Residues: CASSSRDGLSKNIQYF.

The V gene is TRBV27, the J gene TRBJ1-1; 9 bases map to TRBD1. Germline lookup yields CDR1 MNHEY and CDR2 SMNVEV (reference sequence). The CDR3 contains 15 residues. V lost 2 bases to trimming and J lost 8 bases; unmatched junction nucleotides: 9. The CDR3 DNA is TGTGCCAGCAGTTTAACAGGGACAGGGAATTTGGAAGCTTTCTTT. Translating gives CASSLTGTGNLEAFF.

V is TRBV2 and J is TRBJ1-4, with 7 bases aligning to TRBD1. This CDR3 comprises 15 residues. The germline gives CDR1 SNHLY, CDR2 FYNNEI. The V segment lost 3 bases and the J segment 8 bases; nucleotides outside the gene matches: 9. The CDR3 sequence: CASSDQDRKSEKLFF. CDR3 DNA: TGTGCCAGCAGTGATCAGGACAGGAAGTCAGAAAAACTGTTTTTT.

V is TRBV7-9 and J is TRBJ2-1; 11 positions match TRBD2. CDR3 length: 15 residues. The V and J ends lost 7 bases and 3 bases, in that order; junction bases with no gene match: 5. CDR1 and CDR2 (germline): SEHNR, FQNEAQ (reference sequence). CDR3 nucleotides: TGTGCCAGCATCGCCGGGACTAGCGGCTACAATGAGCAGTTCTTC. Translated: CASIAGTSGYNEQFF.

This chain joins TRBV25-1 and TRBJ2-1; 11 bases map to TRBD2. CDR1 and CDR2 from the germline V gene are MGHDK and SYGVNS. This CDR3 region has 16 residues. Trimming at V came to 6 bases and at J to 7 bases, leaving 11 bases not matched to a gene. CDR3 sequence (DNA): TGTGCCAGCAGCCCCACTCTAGCGGGGGGAGGTAATGAGCAGTTCTTC. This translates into CASSPTLAGGGNEQFF. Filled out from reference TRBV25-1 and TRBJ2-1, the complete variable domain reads EADIYQTPRYLVIGTGKKITLECSQTMGHDKMYWYQQDPGMELHLIHYSYGVNSTEKGDLSSESTVSRIRTEHFPLTLESARPSHTSQYLCASSPTLAGGGNEQFFGPGTRLTVL.

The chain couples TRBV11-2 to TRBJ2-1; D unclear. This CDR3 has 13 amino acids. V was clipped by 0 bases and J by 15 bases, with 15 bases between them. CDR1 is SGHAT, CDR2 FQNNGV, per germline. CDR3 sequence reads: CASSLEPNGRLFF. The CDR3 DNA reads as TGTGCCAGCAGCTTAGAGCCCAACGGCAGGCTGTTCTTC.

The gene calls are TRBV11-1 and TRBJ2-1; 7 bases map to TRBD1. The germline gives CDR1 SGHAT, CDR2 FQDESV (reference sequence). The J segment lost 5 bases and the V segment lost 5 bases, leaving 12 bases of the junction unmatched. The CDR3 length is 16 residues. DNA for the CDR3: TGTGCCAGCAGCCCCAGGGGGACCCTCAAAAACAATGAGCAGTTCTTC. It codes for CASSPRGTLKNNEQFF.

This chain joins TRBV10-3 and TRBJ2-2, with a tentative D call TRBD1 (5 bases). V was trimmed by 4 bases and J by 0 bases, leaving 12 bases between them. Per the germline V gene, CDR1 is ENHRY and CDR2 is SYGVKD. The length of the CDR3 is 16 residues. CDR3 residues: CAISGGGATNTGELFF. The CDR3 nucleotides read TGTGCCATCAGTGGGGGCGGCGCAACGAACACCGGGGAGCTGTTTTTT.